Shown below are 18 T cell receptor beta chains from a single sample sequenced in a study of control samples from healthy donors and cancer patients. Method: immunoSEQ multiplex PCR; TCRdb's copy keeps in-frame clones and lacks some. The repertoire has 85,000 to 110,000 clones, about 89% of them found once; the top ten carry 15% to 20%. The material sequenced was PBMCs. The receptors were sampled from a man between 60 and 70 years old with lung cancer.

This clone was counted between two and nine times. V usage is TRBV4-1 and J usage is TRBJ2-6; 9 positions agree with TRBD1. The CDR3 contains 20 residues. V dropped 3 bases and J dropped 0; count of bases not matched to a gene: 12. Germline lookup yields CDR1 MGHRA and CDR2 YSYEKL. The CDR3 here is CASSQGKDRGLISGANVLTF. As DNA, the CDR3 is TGCGCCAGCAGCCAGGGAAAGGACAGGGGCCTAATCTCTGGGGCCAACGTCCTGACTTTC.

Concerning this clone: A much bigger clone sits one base away, suggesting this may be a read error. It is likely a read error, because the conserved phenylalanine at the end of the CDR3 is missing. V usage is TRBV5-1 and J usage is TRBJ2-7; D remains unclear. Germline V gives CDR1 SGHRS, CDR2 YFSETQ. The CDR3 contains 14 residues. Trimming shortened V by 0 bases and J by 2 bases, and 9 bases separated the two germline ends. CDR3 region: CASSLDTAAYEQYI. CDR3 bases: TGCGCCAGCAGCTTGGATACAGCCGCCTACGAGCAGTACATC.

A remark on this clone: This same CDR3 is encoded by further DNA sequences in the sample. The chain uses TRBV24-1 and TRBJ2-2; TRBD1 matches at 7 bases. Germline CDR1 is KGHDR and CDR2 is SFDVKD. J gave up 1 base and V 5 bases, and 3 bases lay outside the gene matches. This CDR3 contains 15 residues. The DNA for the CDR3 is TGTGCCACCAGTGGACGGACAGGGAACACCGGGGAGCTGTTTTTT. Amino acids: CATSGRTGNTGELFF.

The J gene is TRBJ1-4, the V gene TRBV11-3; D not certain. The CDR3 spans 17 residues. The germline V gene has CDR1 SGHNT and CDR2 YENEEA. V was cut by 0 bases and J by 0 bases, with 11 bases left in between. CDR3 DNA: TGTGCCAGCAGCTTAGATTCCAGGACTGCAACTAATGAAAAACTGTTTTTT. This translates into CASSLDSRTATNEKLFF.

This chain uses TRBV4-1 with TRBJ2-5, with D hard to call. CDR3 size: 14 residues. CDR1 is MGHRA and CDR2 is YSYEKL in the germline V gene. The V and J ends lost 0 bases and 7 bases respectively, with 12 bases between them. Written as DNA, the CDR3 is TGCGCCAGCAGCCAAGAAGCGCCCGCATCGACCCAGTACTTC. Translating it yields CASSQEAPASTQYF.

The chain combines TRBV29-1 with TRBJ1-2; no clear D. Germline assignment: CDR1 SQVTM and CDR2 ANQGSEA. This CDR3 has 13 residues. The ends were cut back, 0 bases at V and 2 bases at J, with 7 bases in the middle. CDR3 DNA: TGCAGCGTTGAAGATCGTGGGAACTATGGCTACACCTTC. It yields the protein CSVEDRGNYGYTF.

V is TRBV24-1 and J is TRBJ2-2; 10 bases are a match to TRBD1. There are 16 residues in the CDR3. With V trimmed by 1 base and J by 4 bases, 2 bases remained unmatched. Per the germline V gene, CDR1 is KGHDR and CDR2 is SFDVKD. CDR3 nucleotide sequence: TGTGCCACCAGTGATTTTAGGACAGGGGGCACCGGGGAGCTGTTTTTT. It yields the protein CATSDFRTGGTGELFF.

The table lists this clone with a count of one. V and J are TRBV6-6 and TRBJ2-5, with 7 bases lining up with TRBD2. Unmatched junction bases numbered 6, after V lost 0 bases and J lost 5 bases. The CDR3 contains 15 residues. CDR1 and CDR2 from the germline V gene are MNHNY and SVGAGI (reference sequence). CDR3 bases: TGTGCCAGCAGTTACTCCGCACGGGGGGTGGAGACCCAGTACTTC. Translation: CASSYSARGVETQYF.

The V and J genes are TRBV6-5 and TRBJ2-1; TRBD2 matches 10 bases. Trimming cost V 4 bases and J 3 bases; bases outside gene matches: 6. Germline V gene lookup returns CDR1 MNHEY and CDR2 SVGAGI. The CDR3 covers 16 residues. The CDR3 protein is CASSFQAGGSYNEQFF. CDR3 DNA sequence: TGTGCCAGCAGTTTTCAAGCGGGGGGGAGCTACAATGAGCAGTTCTTC.

The rearrangement uses TRBV5-1 and TRBJ1-1; D is uncertain. Trimming took off 4 bases at V and 1 base at J, with 11 bases between the two ends. Germline V gene lookup returns CDR1 SGHRS and CDR2 YFSETQ. The CDR3 is 14 residues long. CDR3 protein: CASSEQVSNTEAFF. CDR3 coding DNA: TGCGCCAGCAGCGAACAAGTGTCGAACACTGAAGCTTTCTTT.

This clone was seen a single time. For the CDR3, the DNA is TGTGCCTGGCTTTCCATTCATGCAACTAATGAAAAACTGTTTTTT. It yields the protein CAWLSIHATNEKLFF. This rearrangement joins TRBV30 to TRBJ1-4; D call uncertain. Germline-derived CDR1 and CDR2 are GTSNPN and SVGIG (reference sequence). The CDR3 covers 15 residues. The ends were cut back, 5 bases at V and 0 bases at J, with 13 bases in the middle.

The rearrangement uses TRBV7-3 and TRBJ2-1; 9 bases align to TRBD2. V shed 2 bases and J 7 bases; nucleotides not matched to a gene: 6. The germline gives CDR1 SGHTA, CDR2 FQGTGA. This CDR3 has 15 residues. The CDR3 spells CASSLSVAGANEQFF. The CDR3 DNA sequence: TGTGCCAGCAGCTTATCGGTAGCGGGGGCGAATGAGCAGTTCTTC.

The V and J genes are TRBV10-2 and TRBJ2-2; 14 bases align to TRBD2. With V trimmed by 6 bases and J by 6 bases, 9 bases remained unmatched. In germline, CDR1 is WSHSY, CDR2 SAAADI. The CDR3 loop spans 17 amino acids. CDR3 DNA: TGCGCCAGCAGCGACAGTCCGGGACTAGCGGGGGCCGGGGAGCTGTTTTTT. This codes for CASSDSPGLAGAGELFF.

The rearrangement uses TRBV6-5 and TRBJ1-1; D might be TRBD1 (6 bases). The CDR3 is 14 amino acids. Between the trimmed V and J ends, which lost 4 bases and 4 bases, there was a span of 13 bases. Looked up from germline, CDR1 is MNHEY and CDR2 is SVGAGI. CDR3: CASSSSQGSTEAFF. As DNA, the CDR3 is TGTGCCAGCAGTTCTTCACAGGGAAGCACTGAAGCTTTCTTT.

V and J are TRBV3-1 (or the pseudogene TRBV3-2) and TRBJ1-5; no clear D. Germline-derived CDR1 and CDR2 are LGHDT and YNNKEL (reference sequence). CDR3 length: 12 amino acids. The V end lost 1 base, the J end lost 10 bases, and 8 bases lay between the germline ends. CDR3 DNA sequence: TGTGCCAGCAGCCAAGGCTCGCTTCCCCAGCATTTT. This gives the protein CASSQGSLPQHF.

CDR3 sequence reads: CATSEPDGQVNYGYTF. CDR3 nucleotides: TGTGCCACCAGTGAGCCCGACGGACAGGTCAACTATGGCTACACCTTC. This sequence joins TRBV24-1 and TRBJ1-2; 7 positions agree with TRBD1. CDR3 length: 16 amino acids. After removal of 4 bases from V and 2 bases from J, the junction contained 9 bases not matched to a gene. The germline V gene has CDR1 KGHDR and CDR2 SFDVKD.

The gene calls are TRBV9 and TRBJ2-3, with 7 bases identical to TRBD1. The V and J ends lost 2 bases and 2 bases, in that order; junction bases with no gene match: 5. Per germline, CDR1 SGDLS and CDR2 YYNGEE. CDR3 length: 15 residues. The CDR3 reads CASSVRDRATDTQYF. Here the CDR3 DNA reads TGTGCCAGCAGCGTCCGGGACAGAGCCACAGATACGCAGTATTTT. The complete variable domain, with remaining parts taken from reference TRBV9 and TRBJ2-3, reads DSGVTQTPKHLITATGQRVTLRCSPRSGDLSVYWYQQSLDQGLQFLIQYYNGEERAKGNILERFSAQQFPDLHSELNLSSLELGDSALYFCASSVRDRATDTQYFGPGTRLTVL.

The rearrangement links TRBV9 to TRBJ1-1, with unresolved D. CDR3 length: 14 residues. From germline, CDR1 is SGDLS and CDR2 YYNGEE. Between the trimmed V and J ends, which lost 3 bases and 0 bases, there was a span of 9 bases. Here the CDR3 reads CASSGGVLNTEAFF. The DNA of the CDR3 is TGTGCCAGCAGCGGGGGAGTTCTGAACACTGAAGCTTTCTTT.